These 26 T cell receptor beta chains were sequenced from one sample in a study of T-cell memory formation after mild COVID-19. TCRdb redid the calling of the 5' RACE reads with MiXCR, one entry per CDR3 protein. The profile shows about 160,000 distinct CDR3 sequences, around 30% of them singletons. Specimen: PBMCs or a T cell subset sorted from them (not recorded which). The receptors were sampled from an adult woman who had mild COVID-19 (a few samples of this study predate the infection). Cell type and time point are not known.

In this sample, this clonotype turned up a few times. The chain recombines TRBV15 with TRBJ2-5; perhaps TRBD1 as D (5 bases). V dropped 1 base and J dropped 5 bases, with 8 bases sitting between them. The CDR3 has 13 residues. Germline CDR1 and CDR2: LNHNV and YYDKDF (reference sequence). The CDR3 reads CATSRARAETQYF. CDR3 sequence (DNA): TGTGCCACCAGCAGAGCCAGGGCGGAGACCCAGTACTTC.

This clonotype was detected only a few times. The J gene is TRBJ1-1, the V gene TRBV5-1; D might be TRBD1 (6 bases). Trimming shortened V by 1 base and J by 5 bases, and 21 bases separated the two germline ends. Germline V CDR1 and CDR2: SGHRS, YFSETQ. There are 17 residues in the CDR3. The CDR3 reads CASSLTGTYFDRTEAFF. CDR3 in DNA: TGCGCCAGCAGCTTGACGGGGACTTATTTCGACAGGACTGAAGCTTTCTTT.

This clonotype has just a few counts. V is TRBV2 and J is TRBJ2-1; a weak D match, TRBD2 (5 bases). The length of the CDR3 is 16 residues. V shed 3 bases and J shed 0 bases, with 12 bases lying between them. The germline gives CDR1 SNHLY, CDR2 FYNNEI. As DNA, the CDR3 is TGTGCCAGCAGTGACATTCTAGCTTCCTCCTACAATGAGCAGTTCTTC. Its translation: CASSDILASSYNEQFF.

CDR3 DNA: TGTGCCACCAGTGATTTGCAGACCGGGTACTTCTCCTACAATGAGCAGTTCTTC. Its translation is CATSDLQTGYFSYNEQFF. The chain couples TRBV24-1 to TRBJ2-1, with unresolved D. This CDR3 is built from 18 residues. V lost 0 bases and J lost 0, with 14 bases in between. The germline gives CDR1 KGHDR, CDR2 SFDVKD.

The genes are TRBV29-1 and TRBJ2-7; D possibly corresponds to TRBD2 (5 bases). The CDR3 runs to 14 residues. CDR1 and CDR2 (germline): SQVTM, ANQGSEA. Deletions cut 3 bases from V and 0 bases from J, with 12 bases between. In DNA form, the CDR3 reads TGCAGCGTTGATCAGGAAGGAGGCTCCTACGAGCAGTACTTC. It is translated as CSVDQEGGSYEQYF.

In its sample, this clonotype was seen a few times. The rearrangement uses TRBV5-1 and TRBJ2-3; TRBD1 matches at 8 bases. The CDR3 is made up of 16 amino acids. CDR1 and CDR2 from the germline V gene are SGHRS and YFSETQ. V dropped 4 bases and J dropped 6; count of bases not matched to a gene: 13. CDR3 sequence: CASSPPTGAYSDTQYF. The CDR3 nucleotides are TGCGCCAGCAGCCCCCCGACAGGGGCGTATTCGGATACGCAGTATTTT.

The rearrangement joins TRBV3-1 to TRBJ2-7; D is uncertain. The germline V gene encodes CDR1 LGHDT and CDR2 YNNKEL (reference sequence). Trimming stripped 1 base from V and 2 bases from J, with 6 bases between. The CDR3 is 13 amino acids. CDR3 nucleotide sequence: TGTGCCAGCAGCCAAGCAGGAACCTACGAGCAGTACTTC. Its protein is CASSQAGTYEQYF.

The chain carries TRBV12-3 or TRBV12-4 and TRBJ1-6; D unresolved. The V end lost 5 bases, the J end lost 8 bases, and 7 bases lay between the germline ends. The CDR3 consists of 12 residues. The DNA for the CDR3 is TGTGCCAGCAGTGCAGAGTATTCACCCCTCCACTTT. Its protein is CASSAEYSPLHF.

This chain connects TRBV30 to TRBJ2-1; TRBD1 or TRBD2 may be the D gene (6 bases each). The CDR3 is 14 residues long. CDR1 and CDR2 (germline): GTSNPN, SVGIG (reference sequence). V was clipped by 2 bases and J by 6 bases, with 14 bases between them. The CDR3 nucleotides are TGTGCCTGGAGTCGTCCAGGGGAGGCCAATGAGCAGTTCTTC. This codes for CAWSRPGEANEQFF.

The genes are TRBV20-1 and TRBJ2-4, with a possible D match to TRBD1 (5 bases). From germline, CDR1 is DFQATT and CDR2 SNEGSKA (reference sequence). This CDR3 region has 15 residues. V dropped 3 bases and J dropped 0 bases, with 12 bases sitting between them. In nucleotides, the CDR3 is TGCAGTGCTAGTTCAACAGGTCGAGCCAAAAACATTCAGTACTTC. Protein: CSASSTGRAKNIQYF.

This clonotype has a handful of counts. The genes are TRBV5-1 and TRBJ2-5; the D gene could be TRBD1 or TRBD2 (5 bases each). Trimming took 4 bases from V and 3 from J, leaving 22 bases between them. Germline V CDR1 and CDR2: SGHRS, YFSETQ. The CDR3 consists of 17 residues. The CDR3 loop is CASSGSGASVPKETQYF. Here the CDR3 DNA reads TGCGCCAGCAGCGGATCCGGGGCGAGTGTACCGAAAGAGACCCAGTACTTC.

J is TRBJ2-3 and V is TRBV11-3, with TRBD2 identical over 9 bases. This CDR3 is built from 15 residues. After removal of 4 bases from V and 2 bases from J, the junction contained 4 bases not matched to a gene. Germline V gives CDR1 SGHNT, CDR2 YENEEA. CDR3 region: CASSSGLAHTDTQYF. The DNA of the CDR3 is TGTGCCAGCAGCTCCGGACTAGCGCACACAGATACGCAGTATTTT.

The V call is TRBV5-1, the J call TRBJ2-7; 9 nucleotides match TRBD1. Germline lookup yields CDR1 SGHRS and CDR2 YFSETQ. V shed 8 bases, J shed 2 bases, and the junction held 8 bases outside the gene matches. The CDR3 extends over 14 amino acids. CDR3 amino acids: CASTPGTGTYEQYF. In DNA form, the CDR3 reads TGCGCCAGTACACCCGGGACAGGGACCTACGAGCAGTACTTC.

This clonotype was detected only a few times. The V gene is TRBV7-3, the J gene TRBJ1-1; TRBD1 matches at 8 bases. Trimming took 4 bases from V and 5 from J; bases not matched to a gene: 6. The germline CDR1 and CDR2 sequences are SGHTA and FQGTGA. This CDR3 is 14 amino acids long. The CDR3 reads CASSSQGDWTEAFF. The CDR3 DNA follows: TGTGCCAGCAGCTCACAGGGGGATTGGACTGAAGCTTTCTTT. Based on the CDR3 plus reference TRBV7-3 and TRBJ1-1, the full variable domain is GAGVSQTPSNKVTEKGKYVELRCDPISGHTALYWYRQSLGQGPEFLIYFQGTGAADDSGLPNDRFFAVRPEGSVSTLKIQRTERGDSAVYLCASSSQGDWTEAFFGQGTRLTVV.

The V gene is TRBV11-2, the J gene TRBJ2-7; D unclear. This CDR3 region has 16 residues. The germline V gene has CDR1 SGHAT and CDR2 FQNNGV. The V end was cut by 5 bases, the J end by 2 bases, with 19 bases between. The CDR3 region has the DNA TGTGCCAGCAGCACCAAGGTGGGCGGTCTCACCTACGAGCAGTACTTC. It translates to CASSTKVGGLTYEQYF.

This clonotype was detected only a few times. The chain uses TRBV3-1 and TRBJ2-2; 8 positions agree with TRBD2. CDR3 length: 18 amino acids. Germline CDR1 is LGHDT and CDR2 is YNNKEL (reference sequence). J gave up 0 bases and V 4 bases, and 10 bases lay outside the gene matches. CDR3 nucleotide sequence: TGTGCCAGCAGCCCAGGGGCCCCGGGACTAGCGAACACCGGGGAGCTGTTTTTT. Amino acid sequence: CASSPGAPGLANTGELFF.

This clonotype was detected only a few times. The V and J genes are TRBV2 and TRBJ2-7; TRBD2 aligns across 13 bases. CDR1 and CDR2 from the germline V gene are SNHLY and FYNNEI. The V segment lost 4 bases and the J segment 5 bases; nucleotides outside the gene matches: 8. The CDR3 totals 16 residues. DNA of the CDR3: TGTGCCAGCAGTGGATGGGGACTAGCGGGGACGCACGAGCAGTACTTC. It is translated as CASSGWGLAGTHEQYF.

This clonotype has a handful of counts. The V and J genes are TRBV25-1 and TRBJ2-2; D is ambiguous. The CDR3 covers 13 residues. Trimming pared 7 bases from V and 0 bases from J, leaving 6 bases between. CDR1 and CDR2 (germline): MGHDK, SYGVNS. CDR3 residues: CASIATNTGELFF. The CDR3 DNA is TGTGCCAGCATCGCTACGAACACCGGGGAGCTGTTTTTT. Drawing the rest from reference TRBV25-1 and TRBJ2-2, the complete variable domain is EADIYQTPRYLVIGTGKKITLECSQTMGHDKMYWYQQDPGMELHLIHYSYGVNSTEKGDLSSESTVSRIRTEHFPLTLESARPSHTSQYLCASIATNTGELFFGEGSRLTVL.

This clonotype has a handful of counts. V gene TRBV7-2 combines with J gene TRBJ2-3; TRBD2 is a possible D gene (6 bases). V dropped 1 base and J dropped 0 bases, with 8 bases sitting between them. Germline CDR1 reads SGHTA; CDR2 reads FQGNSA. The CDR3 runs 15 residues. CDR3 coding DNA: TGTGCCAGCAGCTTAGAGGGGACTAGCACAGATACGCAGTATTTT. This translates into CASSLEGTSTDTQYF.

In this sample, this clonotype turned up a few times. The chain carries TRBV7-8 and TRBJ2-1; D not resolved. V lost 3 bases and J 3 bases, leaving 15 bases between the germline ends. CDR3 length equals 16 residues. Germline CDR1 is SGHVS and CDR2 is FQNEAQ. The CDR3 nucleotides are TGTGCCAGCAGCTTGAGACCCGTACCGAACTACAATGAGCAGTTCTTC. It encodes CASSLRPVPNYNEQFF.

This clonotype was seen only a few times. The chain joins TRBV20-1 to TRBJ2-1, with D perhaps TRBD1 or TRBD2 (5 bases each). The V and J ends lost 6 bases and 6 bases respectively, with 15 bases between them. Looked up from germline, CDR1 is DFQATT and CDR2 is SNEGSKA (reference sequence). The CDR3 loop spans 13 amino acids. The chain's CDR3 is CSAPTGGGNEQFF. CDR3 nucleotide sequence: TGCAGTGCCCCGACTGGTGGGGGCAATGAGCAGTTCTTC.

This clonotype was picked up a small number of times. This chain uses TRBV7-9 with TRBJ2-1; perhaps D is TRBD1 or TRBD2 (6 bases each). Per the germline V gene, CDR1 is SEHNR and CDR2 is FQNEAQ (reference sequence). V lost 2 bases and J lost 0, with 11 bases in between. The CDR3 is 16 amino acids. DNA of the CDR3: TGTGCCAGCAGCTTACACGGGGGCGGCTCCTACAATGAGCAGTTCTTC. Its translation is CASSLHGGGSYNEQFF.

This clonotype has just a few counts. CDR3: CASSQVISLWQYF. As DNA, the CDR3 is TGTGCCAGCAGCCAAGTTATCAGCTTATGGCAGTACTTC. V gene TRBV14 combines with J gene TRBJ2-7; D is unclear. The CDR3 loop spans 13 amino acids. The V gene lost 1 base and the J gene lost 9 bases, with 13 bases spanning the gap. In germline, CDR1 is SGHDN, CDR2 FVKESK.

This chain links TRBV24-1 with TRBJ1-2; a weak D match, TRBD1 (5 bases). Germline CDR1 KGHDR, CDR2 SFDVKD. The CDR3 is 15 residues long. Trimming pared 2 bases from V and 4 bases from J, leaving 13 bases between. CDR3 residues: CATSDSGTERYGYTF. CDR3 DNA: TGTGCCACCAGTGATTCCGGGACCGAGCGCTATGGCTACACCTTC.

This clonotype was recorded a few times. The chain links TRBV20-1 to TRBJ2-1; D uncertain. This CDR3 comprises 14 residues. V lost 0 bases and J lost 9, with 15 bases in between. The germline CDR1 and CDR2 sequences are DFQATT and SNEGSKA (reference sequence). This chain's CDR3 is CSARDLTKSGEQFF. CDR3 in DNA: TGCAGTGCTAGAGATCTGACCAAATCGGGTGAGCAGTTCTTC.

V gene TRBV5-1 combines with J gene TRBJ2-1, with D possibly being TRBD2 (6 bases). Trimming cost V 0 bases and J 9 bases, with 10 bases left between them. CDR1 is SGHRS, CDR2 YFSETQ, per germline. The CDR3 loop spans 13 amino acids. CDR3 sequence: CASSLVGEAEQFF. DNA for the CDR3: TGCGCCAGCAGCTTGGTAGGGGAGGCTGAGCAGTTCTTC.